A selection of T cell receptor beta chains follows, all from one sample in a study of sequential checkpoint blockade in melanoma. Clones were sequenced by immunoSEQ multiplex PCR, and TCRdb holds only the in-frame ones, with some missing. The top ten hold about 7.8% of the sample, which has some 18,000 clones, 26% seen once. The sample here was tumor tissue (inferred from file names), taken from a patient given nivolumab and ipilimumab in sequence. Receptor source: a human donor with melanoma. Each CDR3 is given with its conserved first and last residue. The D gene is left open where the match is weak. Clone size is given for some rows only: seen once, a few or many times, or a class if the clone is expanded.

D: -; size: -; J: TRBJ1-2; length: 14; V: TRBV30; DNA: TGTGCCTGGAGTGTCAGAAGGGACATGGGCGGCTACACCTTC; CDR3: CAWSVRRDMGGYTF
D: -; size: -; J: TRBJ2-4; length: 21; V: TRBV7-2; DNA: TGTGCCAGCAGCTTAGCCGTTCCAGGGGGGGGCCGATTGCTAGCCAAAAACATTCAGTACTTC; CDR3: CASSLAVPGGGRLLAKNIQYF
D: -; size: hyperexpanded; J: TRBJ2-7; length: 14; V: TRBV11-3; DNA: TGTGCCAGCAGCCCGGGGGTGATAGCCTACGAGCAGTACTTC; CDR3: CASSPGVIAYEQYF
D: -; size: -; J: TRBJ1-1; length: 16; V: TRBV6-8; DNA: TGTGCCAGCAGTTACTCGATATGGGAGACGAACACTGAAGCTTTCTTT; CDR3: CASSYSIWETNTEAFF
D: -; size: -; J: TRBJ1-4; length: 14; V: TRBV15; DNA: TGTGCCACCAGCAGAGCAGGGGCTGATGAAAAACTGTTTTTT; CDR3: CATSRAGADEKLFF
D: TRBD1; size: -; J: TRBJ2-5; length: 13; V: TRBV29-1; DNA: TGCAGCGGACAGGGGGATTGGGAAGAGACCCAGTACTTC; CDR3: CSGQGDWEETQYF
D: -; size: many; J: TRBJ2-7; length: 14; V: TRBV9; DNA: TGTGCCAGCAGCGTAGGGGGTATGGCCTACGAGCAGTACTTC; CDR3: CASSVGGMAYEQYF
D: -; size: -; J: TRBJ1-5; length: 14; V: TRBV19; DNA: TGTGCCAGTAGTACCTTGGGGCCGACTCAGCCCCAGCATTTT; CDR3: CASSTLGPTQPQHF
D: -; size: -; J: TRBJ2-4; length: 15; V: TRBV28; DNA: TGTGCCAGCAGGGGCCACGGGGGAGGCGAAGGCATTCAGTACTTC; CDR3: CASRGHGGGEGIQYF
D: -; size: few; J: TRBJ1-2; length: 16; V: TRBV30; DNA: TGTGCCTGGAGCGACCCCGGGCAGGGTGGTCACTATGGCTACACCTTC; CDR3: CAWSDPGQGGHYGYTF
D: TRBD2; size: -; J: TRBJ2-3; length: 16; V: TRBV5-1; DNA: TGCGCCAGCAGGTACAAGACTAGCGGACTCACAGATACGCAGTATTTT; CDR3: CASRYKTSGLTDTQYF
D: -; size: few; J: TRBJ2-5; length: 15; V: TRBV7-7; DNA: TGTGCCAGCAGCTTATTCCTGGGGCAGCAAGAGACCCAGTACTTC; CDR3: CASSLFLGQQETQYF
D: TRBD2; size: -; J: TRBJ2-1; length: 15; V: TRBV11-3; DNA: TGTGCCAGCAGCTCTACTAGCGGGGGTGTCAATGAGCAGTTCTTC; CDR3: CASSSTSGGVNEQFF
D: -; size: many; J: TRBJ2-3; length: 16; V: TRBV11-3; DNA: TGTGCCAGCAGCCTTAAAGGCCGGACTATCACAGATACGCAGTATTTT; CDR3: CASSLKGRTITDTQYF
D: -; size: few; J: TRBJ2-1; length: 13; V: TRBV7-1; DNA: TGTGCCAGCAGCGCCCAGGGGATCAATGAGCAGTTCTTC; CDR3: CASSAQGINEQFF
D: TRBD2; size: -; J: TRBJ2-1; length: 17; V: TRBV6-8; DNA: TGTGCCAGCAGTTACCGGGCTAGCGGGGGGACCTACAATGAGCAGTTCTTC; CDR3: CASSYRASGGTYNEQFF
D: -; size: -; J: TRBJ1-2; length: 15; V: TRBV11-3; DNA: TGTGCCAGCAGCCCTAACCCCGGGACACCGTATGGCTACACCTTC; CDR3: CASSPNPGTPYGYTF
D: TRBD2; size: -; J: TRBJ2-7; length: 16; V: TRBV9; DNA: TGTGCCAGCAGCGTAGGACTAGCGGGAGTTGAGTACGAGCAGTACTTC; CDR3: CASSVGLAGVEYEQYF
D: TRBD2; size: few; J: TRBJ2-1; length: 14; V: TRBV28; DNA: TGTGCCAGCCAGACTAGCGGGAGGGGGAATGAGCAGTTCTTC; CDR3: CASQTSGRGNEQFF
D: -; size: -; J: TRBJ1-1; length: 14; V: TRBV5-1; DNA: TGCGCCAGCAGCTTGACGGGAGGCATCCCTGAAGCTTTCTTT; CDR3: CASSLTGGIPEAFF
D: TRBD2; size: -; J: TRBJ2-5; length: 14; V: TRBV29-1; DNA: TGCAGCGTCGAAAAGCGGGGGAAGCAAGAGACCCAGTACTTC; CDR3: CSVEKRGKQETQYF
D: -; size: few; J: TRBJ2-2; length: 15; V: TRBV15; DNA: TGTGCCACCAGCGGCGGGAATAGGAGGACCGGGGAGCTGTTTTTT; CDR3: CATSGGNRRTGELFF
D: TRBD2; size: -; J: TRBJ2-2; length: 16; V: TRBV19; DNA: TGTGCCAGTAGCATGACTAGCGGGGTGAACACCGGGGAGCTGTTTTTT; CDR3: CASSMTSGVNTGELFF
D: -; size: few; J: TRBJ1-5; length: 15; V: TRBV2; DNA: TGTGCCAGCAGTTACAGTGAGTCTAGCAATCAGCCCCAGCATTTT; CDR3: CASSYSESSNQPQHF
D: -; size: -; J: TRBJ2-7; length: 14; V: TRBV28; DNA: TGTGCCAGCAGTTTCGGGAACAGCCCCTACGAGCAGTACTTC; CDR3: CASSFGNSPYEQYF
D: -; size: few; J: TRBJ2-2; length: 15; V: TRBV4-1; DNA: TGCGCCAGCAGCCGACAGGGGAGGGTCACCGGGGAGCTGTTTTTT; CDR3: CASSRQGRVTGELFF
D: TRBD1; size: -; J: TRBJ2-1; length: 14; V: TRBV6-8; DNA: TGTGCCATCAGTGCCGGGACAGACTACAATGAGCAGTTCTTC; CDR3: CAISAGTDYNEQFF
D: -; size: many; J: TRBJ2-7; length: 15; V: TRBV11-3; DNA: TGTGCCAGCAGCTTATACGGCGTTGGTGCTTACGAGCAGTACTTC; CDR3: CASSLYGVGAYEQYF
D: -; size: few; J: TRBJ1-1; length: 15; V: TRBV4-1; DNA: TGCGCCAGCAGCCAAAACAGGGAGATGAACACTGAAGCTTTCTTT; CDR3: CASSQNREMNTEAFF
D: -; size: few; J: TRBJ2-3; length: 16; V: TRBV9; DNA: TGTGCCAGCAGCGGCCAAGACTGGGGAGAGCGAGATACGCAGTATTTT; CDR3: CASSGQDWGERDTQYF
D: -; size: -; J: TRBJ1-2; length: 14; V: TRBV15; DNA: TGTGCCACAAAAACCAGGATGACAGGCGATGGCTACACCTTC; CDR3: CATKTRMTGDGYTF
D: -; size: many; J: TRBJ1-2; length: 15; V: TRBV11-3; DNA: TGTGCCAGCAGCTTGGGGGAAATGCGCCTTTATGGCTACACCTTC; CDR3: CASSLGEMRLYGYTF
D: -; size: few; J: TRBJ2-7; length: 13; V: TRBV28; DNA: TGTGCCAGCAGGGACAGCTATAGATACGAGCAGTACTTC; CDR3: CASRDSYRYEQYF
D: -; size: -; J: TRBJ1-2; length: 15; V: TRBV19; DNA: TGTGCCAGTAGTACCCGGACAGCGGGGAACTATGGCTACACCTTC; CDR3: CASSTRTAGNYGYTF
D: -; size: few; J: TRBJ1-6; length: 15; V: TRBV6-8; DNA: TGTGCCAGCAGGGAGCTGGGGTCCTATAATTCACCCCTCCACTTT; CDR3: CASRELGSYNSPLHF
D: -; size: few; J: TRBJ1-2; length: 13; V: TRBV9; DNA: TGTGCCAGCAGCGTAGGCCCTAATGATGGCTACACCTTC; CDR3: CASSVGPNDGYTF
D: -; size: -; J: TRBJ2-1; length: 15; V: TRBV7-7; DNA: TGTGCCAGCAGCTTAGGACGGAGAGCCTACAATGAGCAGTTCTTC; CDR3: CASSLGRRAYNEQFF
D: -; size: -; J: TRBJ1-2; length: 15; V: TRBV18; DNA: TGTGCCAGCTCACCACCTCAGGGGCCTAACTATGGCTACACCTTC; CDR3: CASSPPQGPNYGYTF
D: TRBD2; size: few; J: TRBJ2-4; length: 19; V: TRBV11-1; DNA: TGTGCCAGCAGTCCGCTAGCGGGGGCTCAAAACACGGTCAAAAACATTCAGTACTTC; CDR3: CASSPLAGAQNTVKNIQYF
D: TRBD1; size: -; J: TRBJ1-1; length: 16; V: TRBV11-3; DNA: TGTGCCAGCAGCTTACTCACTCCGGGACAGGGCACTGAAGCTTTCTTT; CDR3: CASSLLTPGQGTEAFF
D: -; size: -; J: TRBJ2-2; length: 16; V: TRBV5-1; DNA: TGCGCCAGCAGCCCCCGGGTAGCCGGGAACACCGGGGAGCTGTTTTTT; CDR3: CASSPRVAGNTGELFF
D: -; size: -; J: TRBJ1-1; length: 14; V: TRBV5-1; DNA: TGCGCCAGCAGCTTGGATTCGAGCGACACTGAAGCTTTCTTT; CDR3: CASSLDSSDTEAFF
D: TRBD1; size: -; J: TRBJ2-7; length: 15; V: TRBV11-3; DNA: TGTGCCAGCAGCTTGAGGGGACAGAGCTCCTACGAGCAGTACTTC; CDR3: CASSLRGQSSYEQYF
D: -; size: few; J: TRBJ1-5; length: 14; V: TRBV19; DNA: TGTGCCAGTAGTGCAGGGGTGGGCAATCAGCCCCAGCATTTT; CDR3: CASSAGVGNQPQHF
D: TRBD2; size: few; J: TRBJ2-5; length: 17; V: TRBV11-3; DNA: TGTGCCAGCAGCGGTGTGGGACTAGCGGGAGGAGCGGAGACCCAGTACTTC; CDR3: CASSGVGLAGGAETQYF
D: -; size: few; J: TRBJ1-3; length: 15; V: TRBV6-8; DNA: TGTGCCAGCAGGGCCACAGGGATCTCTGGAAACACCATATATTTT; CDR3: CASRATGISGNTIYF
D: TRBD1; size: many; J: TRBJ1-4; length: 17; V: TRBV11-3; DNA: TGTGCCAGCAGCTTGTATCAGGGGACAGCAACTAATGAAAAACTGTTTTTT; CDR3: CASSLYQGTATNEKLFF
D: TRBD2; size: -; J: TRBJ2-2; length: 21; V: TRBV18; DNA: TGTGCCAGCTCACCATTACCGGGGACTAGCGCGAGACGGAGGGATGGCGGGGAGCTGTTTTTT; CDR3: CASSPLPGTSARRRDGGELFF
D: -; size: few; J: TRBJ1-1; length: 13; V: TRBV9; DNA: TGTGCCAGCAGTTGGCTAGGGAACACTGAAGCTTTCTTT; CDR3: CASSWLGNTEAFF
D: TRBD1; size: -; J: TRBJ1-5; length: 14; V: TRBV6-8; DNA: TGTGCCAGCATTCTTCAGGGGGCAGGACAGCCCCAGCATTTT; CDR3: CASILQGAGQPQHF
D: -; size: -; J: TRBJ2-5; length: 13; V: TRBV19; DNA: TGTGCCAGTAGTATGGATTGGGAAGAGACCCAGTACTTC; CDR3: CASSMDWEETQYF
D: TRBD1; size: -; J: TRBJ1-4; length: 13; V: TRBV10-2; DNA: TGCGCCACCCTGGGGGACAGGGAGGAAAAACTGTTTTTT; CDR3: CATLGDREEKLFF
D: TRBD2; size: few; J: TRBJ2-3; length: 15; V: TRBV11-3; DNA: TGTGCCAGCAGCGCACTAGCGGGGTCCACAGATACGCAGTATTTT; CDR3: CASSALAGSTDTQYF
D: -; size: -; J: TRBJ2-2; length: 14; V: TRBV18; DNA: TGTGCCAGCTCACCCGGGCTGAACACCGGGGAGCTGTTTTTT; CDR3: CASSPGLNTGELFF